The sample holds many counts of the clone carrying this T cell receptor (beta chain). Trimming took 6 bases from V and 5 from J; bases not matched to a gene: 5. The CDR3 consists of 12 residues. Germline V gene data show CDR1 as SQVTM and CDR2 as ANQGSEA. This entry belongs to a study of T cells in Graves' hyperthyroidism and ophthalmopathy. The investigators amplified TCR beta CDR3 regions from RNA transcripts. The HTBI primer set drove a first-round RT-PCR of the TCR CDR3. In TCRdb, the multiplex PCR reads were re-called with MiXCR into one record per CDR3 protein. Here the sample spans approximately 300,000 distinct CDR3 sequences, approximately 15% being singletons. In making diagnoses, clinical symptoms, serum thyroxine and TRAb, thyroid ultrasound and orbital computed tomography were all used.

The sample consisted of blood. The clonotype originates from a woman aged 55 to 70 with Graves' ophthalmopathy. V gene TRBV29-1 combines with J gene TRBJ2-5, with 8 bases lining up with TRBD1. CDR3: CSVDRGSETQYF. For the CDR3, the DNA is TGCAGCGTAGACAGGGGCTCGGAGACCCAGTACTTC. Full variable domain (missing parts from reference TRBV29-1 and TRBJ2-5): SAVISQKPSRDICQRGTSLTIQCQVDSQVTMMFWYRQQPGQSLTLIATANQGSEATYESGFVIDKFPISRPNLTFSTLTVSNMSPEDSSIYLCSVDRGSETQYFGPGTRLLVL.